The source of this T cell receptor beta chain is a study of cytomegalovirus exposure and HLA in healthy donors. With respect to this clone: Antigen: not known.

General observations from the study: As a later analysis revealed, most CMV-associated TCR beta chains appeared HLA-restricted. Compared with the roughly 670-donor mean, an Asian-associated ancestry cluster reportedly had fewer N-insertions, according to a later analysis. As was reported, the HLA-A and HLA-B alleles of most subjects were accurately predicted from TCR beta sequences.

The PCR contained 60 Vbeta and 13 Jbeta primers. The table came from immunoSEQ multiplex PCR; TCRdb's copy has only in-frame clones and leaves some out. The table includes about 98,000 clones, 80% to 85% detected once. Unmatched junction bases numbered 6, after V lost 3 bases and J lost 7 bases. The CDR3 is made up of 15 amino acids. Per germline, CDR1 LNHDA and CDR2 SQIVND (reference sequence). Material: PBMCs. This rearrangement joins TRBV19 to TRBJ2-2; TRBD1 aligns across 9 bases. This receptor was obtained from a man aged 35 to 55 in good health and CMV-seronegative. The chain's CDR3 is CASSMRDRVDGELFF. Here the CDR3 DNA reads TGTGCCAGTAGTATGAGGGACAGGGTTGACGGGGAGCTGTTTTTT.